This T cell receptor beta chain was identified during a study of blood T cells in healthy people across ages. In the study overall: Per two T cells, template switching captured roughly one barcoded beta molecule. Overall study findings and caveats: It was not possible, with unsorted PBMCs, to conclusively compare naive and antigen-experienced cells. Per-million-T-cell TCR beta diversity fell roughly linearly with age.

A J-beta primer mix and a sample-barcoded 5' primer were used in a second PCR of roughly 7 to 12 cycles. TCRdb redid the calling of the 5' RACE reads with MiXCR, one entry per CDR3 protein. Among 780,000 or so distinct CDR3 sequences listed, roughly 25% were seen once. Of note for this clonotype: No antigen is known for it.

The J segment lost 6 bases and the V segment lost 2 bases, leaving 6 bases of the junction unmatched. There are 14 residues in the CDR3. Germline values: CDR1 SQVTM, CDR2 ANQGSEA. These data are also associated with another study on T cells of mothers and their children.

The sequence was collected from a boy between 5 and 17 years old in good health. The chain links TRBV29-1 to TRBJ2-4, with 8 bases lining up with TRBD1. The material sequenced was blood. DNA for the CDR3: TGCAGCGTTGAAAAGCCCGGGACAGGAAACATTCAGTACTTC. Residues: CSVEKPGTGNIQYF.